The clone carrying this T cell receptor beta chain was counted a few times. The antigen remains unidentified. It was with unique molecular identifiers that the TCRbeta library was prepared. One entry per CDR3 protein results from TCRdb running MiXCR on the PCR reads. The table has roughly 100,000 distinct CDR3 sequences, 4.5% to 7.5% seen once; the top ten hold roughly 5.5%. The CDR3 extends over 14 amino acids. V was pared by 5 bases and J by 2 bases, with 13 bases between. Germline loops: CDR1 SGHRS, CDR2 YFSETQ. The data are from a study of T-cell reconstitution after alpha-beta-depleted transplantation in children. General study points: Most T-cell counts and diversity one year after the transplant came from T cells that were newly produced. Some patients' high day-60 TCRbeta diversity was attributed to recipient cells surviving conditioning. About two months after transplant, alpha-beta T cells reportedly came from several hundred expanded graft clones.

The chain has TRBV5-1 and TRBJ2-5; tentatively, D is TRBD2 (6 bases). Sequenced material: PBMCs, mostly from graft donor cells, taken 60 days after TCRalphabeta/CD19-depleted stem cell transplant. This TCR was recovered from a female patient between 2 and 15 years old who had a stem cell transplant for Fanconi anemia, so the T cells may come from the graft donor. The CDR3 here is CASRGSSGQETQYF. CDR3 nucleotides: TGCGCCAGCAGAGGGAGTAGCGGACAAGAGACCCAGTACTTC.